These 22 T cell receptor beta chains share one sample of origin, sequenced in a study of blood T cells in healthy people across ages. Alongside a J-beta primer mix, a sample-barcoded 5' primer served in a second PCR lasting about 7 to 12 cycles. TCRdb independently ran MiXCR on the 5' RACE reads; one entry per CDR3 protein. In the table there are some 690,000 distinct CDR3 sequences, 22% of which are singletons. The material sequenced was blood. These receptors were taken from a man aged 65 to 85 in good health.

This clonotype was counted a few times. The chain has TRBV12-3 or TRBV12-4 and TRBJ1-1; no clear D gene. The CDR3 totals 13 residues. Trimming removed 8 bases from V and 3 bases from J, with 13 bases in between. The CDR3: CASLALRDTEAFF. DNA of the CDR3: TGTGCCAGCTTAGCGTTGCGGGACACTGAAGCTTTCTTT.

V gene TRBV20-1 combines with J gene TRBJ1-1, with D uncertain. Trimming cost V 2 bases and J 0 bases, with 10 bases left between them. Germline values: CDR1 DFQATT, CDR2 SNEGSKA (reference sequence). This CDR3 is 14 amino acids long. CDR3 in amino acids: CSARKGLMNTEAFF. Here the CDR3 DNA reads TGCAGTGCTAGAAAGGGCCTCATGAACACTGAAGCTTTCTTT.

This clonotype has just a few counts. The chain employs TRBV5-1 and TRBJ1-6; 9 bases map to TRBD1. The CDR3 is made up of 14 amino acids. Germline values: CDR1 SGHRS, CDR2 YFSETQ. The trim removed 2 bases at V and 7 bases at J, leaving 1 base unmatched. CDR3 DNA: TGCGCCAGCAGCTTCGGACAGGGGAATTCACCCCTCCACTTT. As protein: CASSFGQGNSPLHF.

In its sample, this clonotype was seen a few times. A read error may explain this, as a much larger clone is one base away. The V and J genes are TRBV9 and TRBJ2-2; D ambiguous. Between the trimmed V and J ends, which lost 4 bases and 6 bases, there was a span of 7 bases. CDR3 length equals 12 residues. The V gene's germline CDR1 is SGDLS and CDR2 YYNGEE. The CDR3: CASSPWAGELFF. DNA for the CDR3: TGTGCCAGCAGCCCGTGGGCCGGGGAGCTGTTTTTT.

This clonotype was counted a few times. The rearrangement links TRBV29-1 to TRBJ2-5; a possible D gene is TRBD1 (5 bases). The germline CDR1 and CDR2 sequences are SQVTM and ANQGSEA. The CDR3 has 14 residues. V lost 3 bases and J 2 bases, leaving 13 bases between the germline ends. CDR3 sequence: CSVDTLTEQETQYF. The CDR3 DNA follows: TGCAGCGTTGACACTCTGACAGAACAAGAGACCCAGTACTTC. Together with reference TRBV29-1 and TRBJ2-5, the CDR3 gives the full variable domain: SAVISQKPSRDICQRGTSLTIQCQVDSQVTMMFWYRQQPGQSLTLIATANQGSEATYESGFVIDKFPISRPNLTFSTLTVSNMSPEDSSIYLCSVDTLTEQETQYFGPGTRLLVL.

A few counts support this clonotype. The V and J genes are TRBV2 and TRBJ2-2; the match to TRBD2 covers 7 bases. Trimming cost V 6 bases and J 3 bases; bases outside gene matches: 4. Looked up from germline, CDR1 is SNHLY and CDR2 is FYNNEI. The CDR3 consists of 14 residues. The CDR3 loop reads CASRRGVDTGELFF. In DNA, the CDR3 is TGTGCCAGCAGACGGGGGGTGGACACCGGGGAGCTGTTTTTT. The full variable domain, in which reference TRBV2 and TRBJ2-2 provide the parts outside the CDR3, is EPEVTQTPSHQVTQMGQEVILRCVPISNHLYFYWYRQILGQKVEFLVSFYNNEISEKSEIFDDQFSVERPDGSNFTLKIRSTKLEDSAMYFCASRRGVDTGELFFGEGSRLTVL.

J is TRBJ2-1 and V is TRBV18; D is possibly TRBD2 (6 bases). The V gene lost 1 base and the J gene lost 5 bases, with 12 bases spanning the gap. CDR3 length equals 15 residues. Per the germline V gene, CDR1 is KGHSH and CDR2 is LQKENI. The chain's CDR3 is CASSPRGGLDNEQFF. The CDR3 DNA follows: TGTGCCAGCTCACCACGGGGAGGTTTGGACAATGAGCAGTTCTTC. The full variable domain, its missing parts supplied by reference TRBV18 and TRBJ2-1, is NAGVMQNPRHLVRRRGQEARLRCSPMKGHSHVYWYRQLPEEGLKFMVYLQKENIIDESGMPKERFSAEFPKEGPSILRIQQVVRGDSAAYFCASSPRGGLDNEQFFGPGTRLTVL.

This clonotype was picked up a small number of times. The V gene is TRBV6-1, the J gene TRBJ1-6; TRBD1 matches at 7 bases. Germline V gene sequence: CDR1 MNHNS, CDR2 SASEGT. The ends lost 0 bases at V and 6 bases at J; junction bases unmatched: 11. The CDR3 consists of 18 residues. The CDR3 DNA reads TGTGCCAGCAGTGAAGCGCTAACAGGGGAACTACTTAATTCACCCCTCCACTTT. It encodes CASSEALTGELLNSPLHF.

This clonotype was counted a few times. The V call is TRBV6-5, the J call TRBJ2-1; D may correspond to TRBD1 or TRBD2 (5 bases each). CDR1 and CDR2 (germline): MNHEY, SVGAGI. The CDR3 is 13 residues long. V was pared by 7 bases and J by 5 bases, with 12 bases between. CDR3 coding DNA: TGTGCCAGCAATAGGGACCGAAACAATGAGCAGTTCTTC. This codes for CASNRDRNNEQFF.

V usage is TRBV3-1 and J usage is TRBJ1-1, with TRBD1 as a possible D gene (6 bases). The germline gives CDR1 LGHDT, CDR2 YNNKEL (reference sequence). This CDR3 is built from 12 residues. The germline V and J ends were trimmed by 0 bases and 10 bases, with 9 bases remaining between them. For the CDR3, the DNA is TGTGCCAGCAGCCAAGAAGGCAGGGGAGCTTTCTTT. Its protein product is CASSQEGRGAFF.

The sample holds a few counts of this clonotype. The V call is TRBV5-1, the J call TRBJ2-4; TRBD2 matches 14 bases. The V gene end was trimmed by 4 bases and the J gene end by 0 bases; junction bases not matched to a gene: 6. Germline V lookup: CDR1 SGHRS, CDR2 YFSETQ. The CDR3 is made up of 18 amino acids. CDR3 nucleotides: TGCGCCAGCAGCCGAGGACTAGCGGGAGGTTTAGCCAAAAACATTCAGTACTTC. It encodes CASSRGLAGGLAKNIQYF.

The chain joins TRBV18 to TRBJ1-2; D uncertain. The CDR3 is 15 amino acids. Germline V gene data show CDR1 as KGHSH and CDR2 as LQKENI. V lost 3 bases to trimming and J lost 0 bases, with 11 bases between them. CDR3 amino acids: CASSPREPANYGYTF. The CDR3 DNA reads TGTGCCAGCTCACCGAGGGAGCCCGCTAACTATGGCTACACCTTC.

CDR3: CASSSWVGDIQYF. The CDR3 coding sequence is TGTGCCAGCAGCTCCTGGGTGGGGGACATTCAGTACTTC. The V gene is TRBV7-2, the J gene TRBJ2-4; D may match TRBD1 or TRBD2 (5 bases each). The length of the CDR3 is 13 residues. Germline CDR1 SGHTA, CDR2 FQGNSA. V lost 4 bases, J lost 8 bases, and 12 bases lay in between.

The J gene is TRBJ2-2, the V gene TRBV12-5; D possibly corresponds to TRBD1 (6 bases). V was clipped by 5 bases and J by 6 bases, with 7 bases between them. The CDR3 extends over 12 amino acids. CDR1 and CDR2 (germline): LGHNT, FRNRAP. As DNA, the CDR3 is TGTGCTAGTGGTACAGGGCCCGGGGAGCTGTTTTTT. Translated: CASGTGPGELFF.

This clonotype came up a few times. The V call is TRBV20-1, the J call TRBJ2-1; TRBD2 agrees at 8 bases. This CDR3 comprises 12 residues. The junction had 5 bases not matched to a gene; V was cut back by 3 bases and J by 10 bases. The germline V gene has CDR1 DFQATT and CDR2 SNEGSKA (reference sequence). CDR3 region: CSASGRAWEQFF. CDR3 bases: TGCAGTGCTAGCGGGAGGGCCTGGGAGCAGTTCTTC.

This clonotype came up a few times. V usage is TRBV6-5 and J usage is TRBJ2-4; perhaps TRBD2 as D (7 bases). Per germline, CDR1 MNHEY and CDR2 SVGAGI. With 5 bases removed from V and 4 bases from J, the gap between germline ends came to 15 bases. This CDR3 comprises 15 residues. Written as DNA, the CDR3 is TGTGCCAGCAGTACAGGGAGGGGATGGAAAAACATTCAGTACTTC. Translated: CASSTGRGWKNIQYF.

This clonotype was seen a single time. The J gene is TRBJ2-1, the V gene TRBV29-1; D is perhaps TRBD1 or TRBD2 (5 bases each). Germline values: CDR1 SQVTM, CDR2 ANQGSEA. The V and J ends lost 8 bases and 1 base respectively, with 15 bases between them. The CDR3 contains 14 residues. CDR3 nucleotide sequence: TGCAGCTTCCATGGGACGGAGTCCTACAATGAGCAGTTCTTC. Translation: CSFHGTESYNEQFF.

This clonotype was recorded a few times. The chain has TRBV11-2 and TRBJ2-1, with D hard to call. The J call is uncertain, as TRBJ2-7 better fits the DNA end. Per the germline V gene, CDR1 is SGHAT and CDR2 is FQNNGV. This CDR3 contains 13 residues. DNA for the CDR3: TGTGCCAGCAGCGGGGTGGGTTTTGGCGAGCAGTACTTC. It encodes CASSGVGFGEQYF.

This clonotype was seen ten or more times. This chain connects TRBV29-1 to TRBJ1-4; perhaps TRBD1 as D (6 bases). Germline assignment: CDR1 SQVTM and CDR2 ANQGSEA. V lost 5 bases to trimming and J lost 0 bases, with 16 bases between them. CDR3 length equals 16 residues. The CDR3 DNA reads as TGCAGCGTTTCTGACAGGTCCGATGCAACTAATGAAAAACTGTTTTTT. Translated: CSVSDRSDATNEKLFF. The full variable domain, with the rest looked up from reference TRBV29-1 and TRBJ1-4, is SAVISQKPSRDICQRGTSLTIQCQVDSQVTMMFWYRQQPGQSLTLIATANQGSEATYESGFVIDKFPISRPNLTFSTLTVSNMSPEDSSIYLCSVSDRSDATNEKLFFGSGTQLSVL.

At least ten counts were recorded for this clonotype. This chain connects TRBV11-2 to TRBJ1-2; maybe TRBD1 (5 bases). The CDR3 is 13 amino acids. The germline CDR1 and CDR2 sequences are SGHAT and FQNNGV. The V and J ends lost 5 bases and 5 bases respectively, with 12 bases between them. This CDR3 reads CASSRDSYYGYTF. DNA for the CDR3: TGTGCCAGCAGCCGGGACTCCTATTATGGCTACACCTTC.

This clonotype was found a few times. The J gene is TRBJ1-2, the V gene TRBV24-1, with a possible D match to TRBD1 (6 bases). This CDR3 has 12 amino acids. Germline values: CDR1 KGHDR, CDR2 SFDVKD. V was cut by 7 bases and J by 13 bases, with 18 bases left in between. The CDR3, as DNA: TGTGCCACCAGCCCCCAGGGGTTTTGGCTCACCTTC. It is translated as CATSPQGFWLTF.

A note on this clonotype: One base away lies a much larger clone, so this may be a sequencing read error. CDR3 amino acids: CASNLVGEQYF. As DNA, the CDR3 is TGTGCCAGCAACTTAGTTGGCGAGCAGTACTTC. The chain combines TRBV7-2 with TRBJ2-7; D is undetermined. Germline loops: CDR1 SGHTA, CDR2 FQGNSA. CDR3 size: 11 residues.